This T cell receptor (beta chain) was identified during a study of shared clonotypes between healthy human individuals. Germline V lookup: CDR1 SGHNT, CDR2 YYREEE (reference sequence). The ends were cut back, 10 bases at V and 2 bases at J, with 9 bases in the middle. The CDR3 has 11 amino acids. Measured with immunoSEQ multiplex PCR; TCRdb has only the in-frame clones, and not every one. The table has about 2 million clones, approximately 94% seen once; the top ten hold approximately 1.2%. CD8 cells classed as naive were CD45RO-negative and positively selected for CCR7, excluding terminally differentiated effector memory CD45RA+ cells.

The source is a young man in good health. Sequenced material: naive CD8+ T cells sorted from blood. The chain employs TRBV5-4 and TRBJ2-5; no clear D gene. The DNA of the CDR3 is TGTGCCTGCTGGGTACAAGAGACCCAGTACTTC. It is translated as CACWVQETQYF.